This passage covers 19 T cell receptor beta chains from one sample sequenced in a study of blood T cell repertoires in COVID-19. The table came from immunoSEQ multiplex PCR; TCRdb's copy has only in-frame clones and leaves some out. This table has 130,000 or so clones, 84% appearing once. The sequenced sample was peripheral blood. Receptor source: a man aged 60 to 75 with acute or convalescent COVID-19.

This chain links TRBV19 with TRBJ1-4, with 8 positions matching TRBD1. The V and J ends lost 6 bases and 7 bases, in that order; junction bases with no gene match: 4. The CDR3 is made up of 13 amino acids. Germline V gene sequence: CDR1 LNHDA, CDR2 SQIVND (reference sequence). Written as DNA, the CDR3 is TGTGCCAGTAGCGACAGGGGCTCTGAAAAACTGTTTTTT. Residues: CASSDRGSEKLFF.

The chain carries TRBV7-2 and TRBJ2-7; 10 bases line up with TRBD2. Germline V gene lookup returns CDR1 SGHTA and CDR2 FQGNSA. V gave up 5 bases and J gave up 2 bases; unmatched junction bases: 6. The CDR3 covers 15 residues. In DNA, the CDR3 is TGTGCCAGCAGCCCCCGGACTAGCGGAACCTACGAGCAGTACTTC. Translated: CASSPRTSGTYEQYF.

The chain carries TRBV20-1 and TRBJ2-7; D might be TRBD2 (5 bases). V was shortened by 3 bases and J by 4 bases, with 10 bases between the two germline ends. There are 12 residues in the CDR3. Germline V gene lookup returns CDR1 DFQATT and CDR2 SNEGSKA (reference sequence). CDR3 in DNA: TGCAGTGCTAGTCGGGGAACGTACGAGCAGTACTTC. This gives the protein CSASRGTYEQYF.

The V and J genes are TRBV7-9 and TRBJ2-3; 13 bases line up with TRBD2. The CDR3 has 17 amino acids. Trimming at V came to 6 bases and at J to 5 bases, leaving 11 bases not matched to a gene. The germline V gene has CDR1 SEHNR and CDR2 FQNEAQ (reference sequence). CDR3 DNA: TGTGCCAGCAGTTTCAAAGGACTAGCGGGAGCTGGAGATACGCAGTATTTT. Translating gives CASSFKGLAGAGDTQYF.

The chain couples TRBV7-2 to TRBJ2-2; 14 bases agree with TRBD2. The ends lost 5 bases at V and 4 bases at J; junction bases unmatched: 9. The germline gives CDR1 SGHTA, CDR2 FQGNSA. CDR3 length equals 18 residues. CDR3 DNA: TGTGCCAGCAGCATCAGACTAGCGGGAGGGCCGGGCACCGGGGAGCTGTTTTTT. Its translation is CASSIRLAGGPGTGELFF. Full variable domain (outside the CDR3, taken from reference TRBV7-2 and TRBJ2-2): GAGVSQSPSNKVTEKGKDVELRCDPISGHTALYWYRQSLGQGLEFLIYFQGNSAPDKSGLPSDRFSAERTGGSVSTLTIQRTQQEDSAVYLCASSIRLAGGPGTGELFFGEGSRLTVL.

This rearrangement joins TRBV24-1 to TRBJ1-5; D perhaps matches TRBD1 (5 bases). Trimming took 2 bases from V and 4 from J, leaving 14 bases between them. This CDR3 spans 16 amino acids. Germline V gives CDR1 KGHDR, CDR2 SFDVKD. The CDR3 sequence: CATSDSGGVGNQPQHF. The CDR3 bases are TGTGCCACCAGTGATTCAGGAGGGGTCGGGAATCAGCCCCAGCATTTT.

A few counts support this clone. The rearrangement uses TRBV5-1 and TRBJ1-2; D gene unclear. The V end lost 7 bases, the J end lost 3 bases, and 13 bases lay between the germline ends. Germline V gene sequence: CDR1 SGHRS, CDR2 YFSETQ. The CDR3 has 13 amino acids. The CDR3 DNA follows: TGCGCCAGCTCCCGTGGAGGCGACTATGGCTACACCTTC. Translated: CASSRGGDYGYTF.

The rearrangement joins TRBV6-5 to TRBJ1-1; no reliable D call. The CDR3 is made up of 14 amino acids. The V gene's germline CDR1 is MNHEY and CDR2 SVGAGI. Trimming cost V 9 bases and J 4 bases, with 18 bases left between them. The CDR3 spells CASFLRGVGTEAFF. The CDR3 DNA sequence: TGTGCCAGTTTCCTTCGAGGTGTTGGCACTGAAGCTTTCTTT.

This chain links TRBV3-1 (or the pseudogene TRBV3-2) with TRBJ1-1; D is uncertain. CDR1 is LGHDT and CDR2 is YNNKEL in the germline V gene (reference sequence). Trimming took 1 base from V and 2 from J, leaving 2 bases between them. This CDR3 spans 12 amino acids. The CDR3 DNA is TGTGCCAGCAGCCAAGCTAACACTGAAGCTTTCTTT. The encoded protein is CASSQANTEAFF.

V usage is TRBV9 and J usage is TRBJ2-2, with TRBD1 identical over 12 bases. CDR3 length equals 16 residues. CDR1 is SGDLS and CDR2 is YYNGEE in the germline V gene. The junction had 6 bases not matched to a gene; V was cut back by 3 bases and J by 6 bases. The CDR3 sequence: CASSAQGQGASGELFF. The CDR3 DNA reads as TGTGCCAGCAGCGCACAGGGACAGGGGGCATCCGGGGAGCTGTTTTTT.

This chain joins TRBV7-8 and TRBJ1-5; no definite D call. The V gene lost 5 bases and the J gene lost 7 bases, with 12 bases spanning the gap. From germline, CDR1 is SGHVS and CDR2 FQNEAQ. There are 13 residues in the CDR3. CDR3 sequence (DNA): TGTGCCAGCAGCCCCCAGATTGAACAGCCCCAGCATTTT. The encoded protein is CASSPQIEQPQHF. The full variable domain, completed using reference TRBV7-8 and TRBJ1-5, is GAGVSQSPRYKVAKRGQDVALRCDPISGHVSLFWYQQALGQGPEFLTYFQNEAQLDKSGLPSDRFFAERPEGSVSTLKIQRTQQEDSAVYLCASSPQIEQPQHFGDGTRLSIL.

The chain recombines TRBV2 with TRBJ2-1, with 8 positions matching TRBD2. Per the germline V gene, CDR1 is SNHLY and CDR2 is FYNNEI. The CDR3 covers 17 residues. The J segment lost 5 bases and the V segment lost 6 bases, leaving 15 bases of the junction unmatched. This CDR3 reads CASSREGKVAGHNEQFF. In DNA form, the CDR3 reads TGTGCCAGCAGCAGAGAAGGGAAGGTAGCGGGGCACAATGAGCAGTTCTTC.

The V call is TRBV6-1, the J call TRBJ1-5, with TRBD1 matching over 7 bases. This CDR3 comprises 16 residues. Germline trimming cut 1 base from V and 5 bases from J; bases unmatched to any gene: 8. Germline V gene data show CDR1 as MNHNS and CDR2 as SASEGT. DNA for the CDR3: TGTGCCAGCAGTGAAGAAGCCAGGGGGGTATATCAGCCCCAGCATTTT. Translation gives CASSEEARGVYQPQHF.

CDR3 in amino acids: CASSLVGGASSDQAFF. In nucleotides, the CDR3 is TGTGCCAGCAGCTTAGTGGGGGGGGCGTCGAGTGACCAAGCTTTCTTT. The gene calls are TRBV11-2 and TRBJ1-1; TRBD1 is a possible D gene (6 bases). Trimming shortened V by 1 base and J by 9 bases, and 21 bases separated the two germline ends. The CDR3 has 16 residues. CDR1 SGHAT and CDR2 FQNNGV come from the germline V gene.

The chain employs TRBV25-1 and TRBJ1-3; no clear D gene. V was shortened by 1 base and J by 5 bases, with 12 bases between the two germline ends. The CDR3 runs to 15 residues. Looked up from germline, CDR1 is MGHDK and CDR2 is SYGVNS. The CDR3 bases are TGTGCCAGCAGTGAATCGGGAGGACTCCGAAACACCATATATTTT. It specifies CASSESGGLRNTIYF.

The chain employs TRBV11-2 and TRBJ2-2; 7 bases match TRBD2. There are 16 residues in the CDR3. CDR1 is SGHAT and CDR2 is FQNNGV in the germline V gene. J lost 2 bases, V lost 5 bases, and 8 bases had no gene match. The DNA for the CDR3 is TGTGCCAGCAGCCGGGAGGTCGGCCTAAACACCGGGGAGCTGTTTTTT. It yields the protein CASSREVGLNTGELFF.

The CDR3 DNA is TGCGCCAGCAGCTTGGGAGCGGGGGGTTACAATGAGCAGTTCTTC. It codes for CASSLGAGGYNEQFF. The chain is built from TRBV5-1 and TRBJ2-1; 9 bases map to TRBD2. Unmatched junction bases numbered 2, after V lost 0 bases and J lost 4 bases. Germline V gene data show CDR1 as SGHRS and CDR2 as YFSETQ. There are 15 residues in the CDR3.

This chain links TRBV3-1 (or the pseudogene TRBV3-2) with TRBJ1-5; tentative D call: TRBD1 (5 bases). Per the germline V gene, CDR1 is LGHDT and CDR2 is YNNKEL (reference sequence). This CDR3 is 13 amino acids long. With 5 bases removed from V and 8 bases from J, the gap between germline ends came to 13 bases. This CDR3 reads CASSWDSGKPQHF. CDR3 DNA sequence: TGTGCCAGCAGCTGGGACTCGGGTAAGCCCCAGCATTTT.

The rearrangement uses TRBV6-6 and TRBJ2-3; 10 positions match TRBD1. The V gene end was trimmed by 5 bases and the J gene end by 2 bases; junction bases not matched to a gene: 7. The CDR3 contains 16 residues. Per germline, CDR1 MNHNY and CDR2 SVGAGI (reference sequence). The CDR3 DNA is TGTGCCAGCAGTAGGACAGGGGGGACTATCACAGATACGCAGTATTTT. Encoded protein: CASSRTGGTITDTQYF.